This TCR beta chain was profiled in a study of blood T cell repertoires in COVID-19. Study at large: COVID-19 samples, acute and convalescent, were from the United States, Italy and Spain.

Clones were read by immunoSEQ multiplex PCR, and TCRdb kept only the in-frame ones, dropping some. The sample has more than 450,000 clones; around 90% are singletons. Enrollees, about 18 to 89 years old, lived in 25 or so US areas. Germline V gene sequence: CDR1 SNHLY, CDR2 FYNNEI. The CDR3 extends over 17 amino acids. The J segment lost 3 bases and the V segment lost 6 bases, leaving 13 bases of the junction unmatched. Sample: PBMCs or T cells enriched from blood (not recorded which). The sequence came from a woman younger than 35 who had recovered from COVID-19. The chain uses TRBV2 and TRBJ2-7; 11 bases align to TRBD2. The CDR3 sequence is CASRPGLAAYRSYEQYF. CDR3 in DNA: TGTGCCAGCAGGCCGGGACTAGCGGCTTATCGTAGCTACGAGCAGTACTTC.